This entry concerns a single T cell receptor (beta chain). This entry comes from a study of blood T cell repertoires in COVID-19. Original data processing: It was from reference gene primer amplification that nucleated cell counts were estimated. Sequencing used immunoSEQ multiplex PCR; TCRdb keeps in-frame clones, though not all of them. V and J calls and clone size are as listed in that table; D and trimming were resolved from the DNA. Of roughly 72,000 clones listed, roughly 78% are singletons. The V end was cut by 0 bases, the J end by 5 bases, with 10 bases between. CDR3 length: 13 amino acids. Per germline, CDR1 GTSNPN and CDR2 SVGIG (reference sequence).

This chain uses TRBV30 with TRBJ1-2; tentative D call: TRBD1 (6 bases). The sequence derives from an elderly woman with active or convalescent COVID-19. The sequencing sample was made of peripheral blood. The CDR3 loop reads CAWSVGTPYGYTF. The CDR3 nucleotides are TGTGCCTGGAGTGTTGGGACACCTTATGGCTACACCTTC.